The rows below give T cell receptor beta chains drawn from one sample of a study of tumor T cells in aggressive B-cell lymphoma. Clones were read by immunoSEQ multiplex PCR, and TCRdb kept only the in-frame ones, dropping some. The table has roughly 4,500 clones, roughly 90% seen once. The sequencing input was tumor tissue. These receptors came from an adult with diffuse large B cell lymphoma. Each CDR3 is given with its conserved first and last residue. D genes are given only for firm matches. Not every row has a clone size; where given, it reads once, few, many or a size class.

V	size	J	D	CDR3	DNA
TRBV5-5	few	TRBJ1-6	TRBD1	CASSLRDRGQYNSPLHF	TGTGCCAGCAGCTTGAGGGACAGGGGCCAATATAATTCACCCCTCCACTTT
TRBV29-1	NA	TRBJ1-2	TRBD1	CSVRDSMENYGYTF	TGCAGCGTCCGGGACAGTATGGAGAACTATGGCTACACCTTC
TRBV9	NA	TRBJ2-1	NA	CASSVAGVGDEQFF	TGTGCCAGCAGCGTAGCGGGGGTGGGCGATGAGCAGTTCTTC
TRBV5-1	few	TRBJ1-2	NA	CASSLGQNYGYTF	TGCGCCAGCAGCTTGGGGCAGAACTATGGCTACACCTTC
TRBV6-6	NA	TRBJ1-5	NA	CASSPQGDQPQHF	TGTGCCAGCAGTCCCCAAGGGGATCAGCCCCAGCATTTT
TRBV7-2	NA	TRBJ2-7	TRBD1	CASGQGGYEQYF	TGTGCCAGTGGACAGGGGGGCTACGAGCAGTACTTC
TRBV19	NA	TRBJ2-7	NA	CASSLAKTATSEQYF	TGTGCCAGTAGTCTCGCTAAGACAGCCACCTCCGAGCAGTACTTC
TRBV11-2	NA	TRBJ2-1	TRBD1	CASSLVDRVVRNEQFF	TGTGCCAGCAGCTTAGTGGACAGGGTAGTTCGCAATGAGCAGTTCTTC
TRBV10-3	NA	TRBJ1-1	NA	CAISDERINTEAFF	TGTGCCATCAGTGACGAGCGGATAAACACTGAAGCTTTCTTT
TRBV7-8	NA	TRBJ1-6	NA	CASSLVLGRSYNSPLHF	TGTGCCAGCAGCTTAGTTCTTGGCAGGTCTTATAATTCACCCCTCCACTTT
TRBV7-2	NA	TRBJ1-2	TRBD1	CASSYWTGGGDGYTF	TGTGCCAGCAGCTACTGGACAGGGGGTGGGGATGGCTACACCTTC
TRBV15	NA	TRBJ2-5	TRBD2	CATSTGTSGQETQYF	TGTGCCACCAGCACCGGGACTAGCGGACAAGAGACCCAGTACTTC
TRBV11-3	NA	TRBJ2-7	NA	CASSQGGQPYEQYF	TGTGCCAGCAGCCAAGGCGGACAGCCCTACGAGCAGTACTTC
TRBV5-1	NA	TRBJ2-2	NA	CASSLDTGTHANTGELFF	TGCGCCAGCAGCCTAGATACCGGGACACACGCGAACACCGGGGAGCTGTTTTTT
TRBV5-6	NA	TRBJ1-1	NA	CASSSVRTSPTTEAFF	TGTGCCAGCAGCTCCGTCCGGACAAGTCCAACCACTGAAGCTTTCTTT
TRBV4-1	NA	TRBJ2-5	NA	CASSRSDGAKETQYF	TGCGCCAGCAGCCGATCGGATGGGGCCAAAGAGACCCAGTACTTC
TRBV9	NA	TRBJ2-5	NA	CASSVENQNHQETQYF	TGTGCCAGCAGCGTAGAAAATCAGAACCACCAAGAGACCCAGTACTTC
TRBV7-9	NA	TRBJ2-3	TRBD2	CASSLLGSTSGAGTDTQYF	TGTGCCAGCAGCTTACTAGGTTCGACTAGCGGGGCGGGCACAGATACGCAGTATTTT
TRBV5-1	NA	TRBJ1-1	NA	CASSSGGTTEAFF	TGCGCCAGCAGCTCGGGGGGTACCACTGAAGCTTTCTTT
TRBV11-1	large	TRBJ1-3	NA	CASSPYYTERNTIYF	TGTGCCAGCAGCCCATATTATACCGAGAGGAACACCATATATTTT
TRBV28	NA	TRBJ2-7	TRBD2	CASRGTSDYEQYF	TGTGCCAGCAGGGGGACTAGCGACTACGAGCAGTACTTC
TRBV7-3	NA	TRBJ2-1	NA	CASSLMVSSYNEQFF	TGTGCCAGCAGCTTAATGGTGAGCTCCTACAATGAGCAGTTCTTC